These 29 T cell receptor beta chains originate from one sample sequenced in a study of T cell responses to AZD1222 COVID-19 vaccine. Assay: immunoSEQ multiplex PCR; the TCRdb copy retains only in-frame clones and omits some. The sample carries some 81,000 clones, 75% to 95% recorded once. The specimen comprised peripheral blood, sampled 28 days after the second AZD1222 dose. The receptors were sampled from an adult who received the AZD1222 COVID-19 vaccine.

In this sample, this clone turned up a few times. This chain joins TRBV10-1 and TRBJ2-1, with 9 bases aligning to TRBD2. The CDR3 consists of 16 residues. With 6 bases clipped from V and 2 bases from J, the junction kept 8 bases outside the gene matches. Looked up from germline, CDR1 is WNHNN and CDR2 is SYGVQD (reference sequence). This CDR3 reads CASRDGLARTYNEQFF. DNA for the CDR3: TGCGCCAGCAGAGATGGACTAGCGAGAACCTACAATGAGCAGTTCTTC.

The chain uses TRBV4-2 and TRBJ1-4, with 11 bases matching TRBD1. This CDR3 has 16 residues. CDR1 is LGHNA and CDR2 is YNFKEQ in the germline V gene. V gave up 0 bases and J gave up 7 bases; unmatched junction bases: 4. The CDR3 loop is CASSQDGGTGGEKLFF. CDR3 coding DNA: TGTGCCAGCAGCCAAGATGGAGGGACAGGGGGTGAAAAACTGTTTTTT.

The V call is TRBV27, the J call TRBJ1-5; unclear D gene. The germline gives CDR1 MNHEY, CDR2 SMNVEV (reference sequence). The V end was cut by 7 bases, the J end by 1 base, with 11 bases between. This CDR3 has 14 residues. CDR3 in amino acids: CASKSFGSNQPQHF. In DNA form, the CDR3 reads TGTGCCAGCAAGTCCTTTGGAAGCAATCAGCCCCAGCATTTT.

This rearrangement joins TRBV10-3 to TRBJ2-3, with 10 bases identical to TRBD2. With V trimmed by 7 bases and J by 4 bases, 8 bases remained unmatched. Germline lookup yields CDR1 ENHRY and CDR2 SYGVKD. This CDR3 is 15 amino acids long. CDR3 loop: CAIKLAGGRADTQYF. As DNA, the CDR3 is TGTGCCATCAAGTTAGCGGGGGGCCGGGCAGATACGCAGTATTTT.

The gene calls are TRBV27 and TRBJ1-2; the match to TRBD1 covers 7 bases. The germline V gene encodes CDR1 MNHEY and CDR2 SMNVEV (reference sequence). The CDR3 is made up of 14 amino acids. Germline trimming cut 6 bases from V and 2 bases from J; bases unmatched to any gene: 6. The CDR3 sequence is CASSEQGWNYGYTF. CDR3 DNA: TGTGCCAGCAGCGAACAGGGGTGGAACTATGGCTACACCTTC.

This chain links TRBV7-8 with TRBJ1-5; possible D gene TRBD1, 6 bases. The CDR3 runs to 14 residues. Germline V gene lookup returns CDR1 SGHVS and CDR2 FQNEAQ. Trimming took off 4 bases at V and 7 bases at J, with 14 bases between the two ends. The CDR3 loop is CASSSDSARQPQHF. The CDR3 bases are TGTGCCAGCAGCTCGGACAGTGCCCGGCAGCCCCAGCATTTT.

The chain employs TRBV9 and TRBJ2-7, with D perhaps TRBD2 (6 bases). Trimming left V 0 bases short and J 6 bases short, with 16 bases between. The germline CDR1 and CDR2 sequences are SGDLS and YYNGEE. This CDR3 is built from 15 residues. The CDR3 nucleotides are TGTGCCAGCAGCGTAGCGGGAGCTCTTGGGGGCGAGCAGTACTTC. Its translation: CASSVAGALGGEQYF.

The chain combines TRBV7-2 with TRBJ1-6; no clear D. The V gene's germline CDR1 is SGHTA and CDR2 FQGNSA. The CDR3 has 14 amino acids. With 1 base removed from V and 6 bases from J, the gap between germline ends came to 7 bases. This CDR3 is CASSLGRSNSPLHF. CDR3 sequence (DNA): TGTGCCAGCAGCTTAGGCAGGTCTAATTCACCCCTCCACTTT.

V is TRBV14 and J is TRBJ1-1; TRBD1 aligns across 11 bases. CDR3 length: 19 residues. Germline V lookup: CDR1 SGHDN, CDR2 FVKESK. The V and J ends lost 1 base and 5 bases, in that order; junction bases with no gene match: 15. CDR3 DNA: TGTGCCAGCAGCCAAGGATGGGGGACAGGGGGAATTTCTAGGACTGAAGCTTTCTTT. It specifies CASSQGWGTGGISRTEAFF. The full variable domain, completed using reference TRBV14 and TRBJ1-1, is EAGVTQFPSHSVIEKGQTVTLRCDPISGHDNLYWYRRVMGKEIKFLLHFVKESKQDESGMPNNRFLAERTGGTYSTLKVQPAELEDSGVYFCASSQGWGTGGISRTEAFFGQGTRLTVV.

This rearrangement joins TRBV7-9 to TRBJ1-1; the D is unclear. The germline V gene has CDR1 SEHNR and CDR2 FQNEAQ (reference sequence). The CDR3 contains 14 residues. Deletions cut 5 bases from V and 4 bases from J, with 14 bases between. CDR3 protein: CASSMDPPGTEAFF. In DNA form, the CDR3 reads TGTGCCAGCAGCATGGACCCTCCGGGCACTGAAGCTTTCTTT.

This rearrangement joins TRBV19 to TRBJ2-3; D is unresolved. Germline CDR1 and CDR2: LNHDA and SQIVND (reference sequence). V was clipped by 3 bases and J by 1 base, with 8 bases between them. The CDR3 totals 14 residues. CDR3 amino acids: CASSIKGRTDTQYF. CDR3 in DNA: TGTGCCAGTAGTATTAAAGGACGCACAGATACGCAGTATTTT.

The chain has TRBV7-8 and TRBJ2-7; D gene uncertain. The CDR3 consists of 15 residues. Germline CDR1 and CDR2: SGHVS and FQNEAQ. With 5 bases removed from V and 3 bases from J, the gap between germline ends came to 17 bases. As DNA, the CDR3 is TGTGCCAGCAGCCCCTACGGGCTGGGAATCTACGAGCAGTACTTC. It is translated as CASSPYGLGIYEQYF.

The V call is TRBV5-5, the J call TRBJ1-5; D not resolved. V lost 0 bases to trimming and J lost 9 bases, with 16 bases between them. Germline CDR1 reads SGHKS; CDR2 reads YYEKEE (reference sequence). The CDR3 totals 15 residues. The CDR3 sequence is CASSLEGAVQRPQHF. In DNA, the CDR3 is TGTGCCAGCAGCTTGGAGGGAGCTGTCCAGCGGCCCCAGCATTTT.

V is TRBV28 and J is TRBJ1-5, with D possibly being TRBD1 (6 bases). Germline loops: CDR1 MDHEN, CDR2 SYDVKM. CDR3 length: 14 residues. Trimming cost V 5 bases and J 6 bases, with 14 bases left between them. Here the CDR3 DNA reads TGTGCCAGCAGTACCGGCGGGGGCAGTCAGCCCCAGCATTTT. The encoded protein is CASSTGGGSQPQHF.

This chain joins TRBV5-1 and TRBJ1-3, with D hard to call. This CDR3 has 13 amino acids. V was pared by 0 bases and J by 1 base, with 2 bases between. CDR1 is SGHRS, CDR2 YFSETQ, per germline. CDR3 bases: TGCGCCAGCAGCTTGGGGTCTGGAAACACCATATATTTT. Translating it yields CASSLGSGNTIYF.

This clone was counted a few times. The rearrangement joins TRBV7-9 to TRBJ2-5; D gene unclear. Germline CDR1 SEHNR, CDR2 FQNEAQ (reference sequence). The CDR3 sequence is 14 residues long. V lost 5 bases and J 4 bases, leaving 14 bases between the germline ends. For the CDR3, the DNA is TGTGCCAGCAGCCCGTTCCTAGTGGGAGAGACCCAGTACTTC. It translates to CASSPFLVGETQYF.

The genes are TRBV11-1 and TRBJ2-3, with D perhaps matching TRBD2 (6 bases). This CDR3 has 15 residues. Germline loops: CDR1 SGHAT, CDR2 FQDESV (reference sequence). V lost 0 bases, J lost 3 bases, and 10 bases lay in between. CDR3 coding DNA: TGTGCCAGCAGCTTAGCATGGGGGAGGACAGATACGCAGTATTTT. It codes for CASSLAWGRTDTQYF.

The genes are TRBV9 and TRBJ2-7; D is uncertain. The germline V gene has CDR1 SGDLS and CDR2 YYNGEE. CDR3 length equals 14 residues. Trimming removed 1 base at V and 3 bases at J, with 11 bases between. CDR3 residues: CASSVSGSNYEQYF. The DNA for the CDR3 is TGTGCCAGCAGCGTATCTGGCAGTAACTACGAGCAGTACTTC.

The chain couples TRBV6-5 to TRBJ2-5; unclear D gene. The CDR3 has 13 residues. In germline, CDR1 is MNHEY, CDR2 SVGAGI. V lost 1 base and J 5 bases, leaving 8 bases between the germline ends. This chain's CDR3 is CASSYLWRETQYF. In nucleotides, the CDR3 is TGTGCCAGCAGTTACTTGTGGCGGGAGACCCAGTACTTC.

The V gene is TRBV28, the J gene TRBJ2-5; D remains unclear. Germline CDR1 reads MDHEN; CDR2 reads SYDVKM. This CDR3 comprises 15 residues. Trimming cost V 5 bases and J 2 bases, with 15 bases left between them. This CDR3 reads CASSPPWLEQETQYF. Written as DNA, the CDR3 is TGTGCCAGCAGTCCCCCCTGGCTAGAGCAAGAGACCCAGTACTTC.

This clone came up once. The chain's CDR3 is CASISQPGRNEQFF. The CDR3, as DNA: TGTGCCAGCATAAGCCAACCCGGGAGGAATGAGCAGTTCTTC. The V gene is TRBV2, the J gene TRBJ2-1, with TRBD2 matching 7 bases. The CDR3 has 14 amino acids. Germline-derived CDR1 and CDR2 are SNHLY and FYNNEI. Germline trimming cut 7 bases from V and 7 bases from J; bases unmatched to any gene: 10.

The gene calls are TRBV7-3 and TRBJ2-3; 7 bases fit TRBD2. V gave up 4 bases and J gave up 4 bases; unmatched junction bases: 5. Germline CDR1 reads SGHTA; CDR2 reads FQGTGA. CDR3 length: 14 residues. This CDR3 reads CASSSRLAADTQYF. The CDR3 nucleotides read TGTGCCAGCAGCTCAAGACTAGCCGCAGATACGCAGTATTTT. Full variable domain (rest looked up from reference TRBV7-3 and TRBJ2-3): GAGVSQTPSNKVTEKGKYVELRCDPISGHTALYWYRQSLGQGPEFLIYFQGTGAADDSGLPNDRFFAVRPEGSVSTLKIQRTERGDSAVYLCASSSRLAADTQYFGPGTRLTVL.

V and J are TRBV9 and TRBJ1-5; D is uncertain. This CDR3 has 13 residues. V dropped 0 bases and J dropped 9 bases, with 10 bases sitting between them. CDR1 SGDLS and CDR2 YYNGEE come from the germline V gene. The CDR3 reads CASSVDGSGPQHF. The CDR3 DNA follows: TGTGCCAGCAGCGTAGATGGGAGTGGGCCCCAGCATTTT.

The V gene is TRBV15, the J gene TRBJ2-1, with D unresolved. The CDR3 is made up of 14 amino acids. The germline gives CDR1 LNHNV, CDR2 YYDKDF (reference sequence). Trimming removed 4 bases from V and 7 bases from J, with 14 bases in between. The CDR3 DNA is TGTGCCACCAGCACCGATGGCCGTGAGAATGAGCAGTTCTTC. Its translation is CATSTDGRENEQFF.

The V and J genes are TRBV9 and TRBJ2-1, with 9 positions matching TRBD2. Germline V CDR1 and CDR2: SGDLS, YYNGEE. Germline trimming cut 0 bases from V and 4 bases from J; bases unmatched to any gene: 5. CDR3 length equals 16 residues. The CDR3 here is CASSVVSSGKYNEQFF. The CDR3 coding sequence is TGTGCCAGCAGCGTAGTGTCTAGCGGGAAGTACAATGAGCAGTTCTTC.

DNA of the CDR3: TGTGCCAGCAGTTTAGGTGTTCCTAGCTACACCTTC. It is translated as CASSLGVPSYTF. The chain joins TRBV12-3 or TRBV12-4 to TRBJ1-2; D not resolved. The CDR3 has 12 amino acids. V lost 1 base, J lost 9 bases, and 9 bases lay in between.

J is TRBJ1-1 and V is TRBV9; D gene unclear. Trimming removed 0 bases at V and 1 base at J, with 7 bases between. The CDR3 extends over 14 amino acids. CDR1 SGDLS and CDR2 YYNGEE come from the germline V gene. The CDR3: CASSVGSRNTEAFF. Written as DNA, the CDR3 is TGTGCCAGCAGCGTAGGCTCGAGGAACACTGAAGCTTTCTTT.

The chain joins TRBV6-5 to TRBJ2-2, with D maybe TRBD1 (5 bases). The germline CDR1 and CDR2 sequences are MNHEY and SVGAGI. The ends were cut back, 2 bases at V and 6 bases at J, with 13 bases in the middle. The CDR3 is 15 amino acids. The CDR3 here is CASSYNRQRSGELFF. CDR3 DNA sequence: TGTGCCAGCAGTTACAACCGACAGCGTTCCGGGGAGCTGTTTTTT.

The rearrangement joins TRBV4-1 to TRBJ1-2, with TRBD1 as a possible D gene (5 bases). Looked up from germline, CDR1 is MGHRA and CDR2 is YSYEKL. The CDR3 extends over 16 amino acids. Between the trimmed V and J ends, which lost 0 bases and 4 bases, there was a span of 15 bases. CDR3 sequence: CASSQEVGRAGYGYTF. CDR3 in DNA: TGCGCCAGCAGCCAAGAAGTGGGCAGGGCCGGCTATGGCTACACCTTC.